This TCR beta chain was observed in a study of cytomegalovirus exposure and HLA in healthy donors. It was healthy bone marrow donors who served as donors. Trimming took 4 bases from V and 2 from J, leaving 3 bases between them. The CDR3 totals 12 residues. From germline, CDR1 is SNHLY and CDR2 FYNNEI. General observations from the study: Fewer N-insertions than the roughly 700-donor mean were reportedly shown by an Asian-associated ancestry cluster in a later analysis. Later on, a genetic analysis was performed. It linked a missense variant in DCLRE1C with V- and J-gene trimming of TCR beta.

With respect to this clone: Antigen specificity is unknown.

With 60 Vbeta and 13 Jbeta primers, the PCR was carried out. This table comes from immunoSEQ multiplex PCR, and its TCRdb copy is limited to in-frame clones, with some not included. This sample yields approximately 160,000 clones, of which 82% are seen a single time; approximately 1.6% belongs to the top ten. This sequence originates from a male donor in good health and CMV-seronegative. The specimen sequenced was PBMCs. The chain couples TRBV2 to TRBJ1-5, with no clear D. CDR3 nucleotides: TGTGCCAGCAGTGCTGGCAATCAGCCCCAGCATTTT. It specifies CASSAGNQPQHF.